Listed here are 13 T cell receptor beta chains from one sample, sequenced in a study of CD8+ T cells in alopecia areata. Extraction and reverse transcription of RNA yielded cDNA as the sequencing template. This table comes from immunoSEQ multiplex PCR, and its TCRdb copy is limited to in-frame clones, with some not included. Here the sample spans 110,000 or so clones, roughly two fifths being singletons. Sequenced input: CD4+ T cells sorted from blood. These receptor sequences come from a human donor with alopecia areata.

This clone was counted between two and nine times. The V and J genes are TRBV7-9 and TRBJ1-3; the D gene is possibly TRBD1 (5 bases). Germline assignment: CDR1 SEHNR and CDR2 FQNEAQ (reference sequence). The germline V and J ends were trimmed by 3 bases and 0 bases, with 12 bases remaining between them. The CDR3 has 16 residues. CDR3 sequence (DNA): TGTGCCAGCAGCTTTACGGGACGAAGCTCTGGAAACACCATATATTTT. Its translation is CASSFTGRSSGNTIYF.

V is TRBV29-1 and J is TRBJ1-2; no clear D. The CDR3 is 10 residues long. Germline V gene lookup returns CDR1 SQVTM and CDR2 ANQGSEA. Trimming removed 7 bases from V and 8 bases from J, with 11 bases in between. The CDR3 spells CSGWVDGYTF. In DNA, the CDR3 is TGCAGCGGGTGGGTGGACGGCTACACCTTC.

This clone was counted a few times. The genes are TRBV5-1 and TRBJ2-7, with 9 bases fitting TRBD1. The length of the CDR3 is 14 residues. Trimming at V came to 2 bases and at J to 3 bases, leaving 3 bases not matched to a gene. Germline V gives CDR1 SGHRS, CDR2 YFSETQ. CDR3 nucleotides: TGCGCCAGCAGCTTCGGGACAGGGCACTACGAGCAGTACTTC. Protein sequence: CASSFGTGHYEQYF.

The chain joins TRBV29-1 to TRBJ1-1; D is ambiguous. V was shortened by 3 bases and J by 0 bases, with 8 bases between the two germline ends. CDR3 size: 13 residues. The germline CDR1 and CDR2 sequences are SQVTM and ANQGSEA. DNA of the CDR3: TGCAGCGTTGACGGCCGAATGAACACTGAAGCTTTCTTT. This sequence encodes CSVDGRMNTEAFF.

This sequence joins TRBV30 and TRBJ2-5; D is unresolved. Trimming took 2 bases from V and 7 from J, leaving 14 bases between them. Germline values: CDR1 GTSNPN, CDR2 SVGIG (reference sequence). This CDR3 region has 13 residues. This CDR3 is CAWSSTDRTTQYF. Here the CDR3 DNA reads TGTGCCTGGAGTTCTACGGACCGCACGACCCAGTACTTC.

The genes are TRBV6-5 and TRBJ2-5, with 7 positions matching TRBD1. This CDR3 spans 14 amino acids. Germline V gives CDR1 MNHEY, CDR2 SVGAGI. V lost 7 bases to trimming and J lost 0 bases; unmatched junction nucleotides: 5. CDR3 region: CASTKTGNQETQYF. The CDR3 DNA follows: TGTGCCAGCACCAAGACAGGGAACCAAGAGACCCAGTACTTC.

J is TRBJ2-5 and V is TRBV6-1; a possible D gene is TRBD1 (6 bases). V was trimmed by 6 bases and J by 4 bases, leaving 18 bases between them. Germline CDR1 reads MNHNS; CDR2 reads SASEGT. This CDR3 has 15 amino acids. CDR3 bases: TGTGCCAGCAGCCTTCAGGGGAGCATGCTAGAGACCCAGTACTTC. Translating it yields CASSLQGSMLETQYF.

This clone showed up just a few times. J is TRBJ1-6 and V is TRBV29-1; D may be TRBD1 (5 bases). Germline CDR1 is SQVTM and CDR2 is ANQGSEA. The CDR3 has 13 residues. V shed 5 bases and J shed 7 bases, with 12 bases lying between them. The CDR3 nucleotides are TGCAGCGTTCGGGACCTTACAAATTCACCCCTCCACTTT. It codes for CSVRDLTNSPLHF.

J is TRBJ1-2 and V is TRBV29-1; TRBD1 matches at 9 bases. The CDR3 sequence is 13 residues long. After removal of 4 bases from V and 4 bases from J, the junction contained 4 bases not matched to a gene. Germline loops: CDR1 SQVTM, CDR2 ANQGSEA. CDR3 DNA: TGCAGCGTTGGGACAGGGGCCGGCTATGGCTACACCTTC. Amino acid sequence: CSVGTGAGYGYTF.

This clone was seen more than once but under ten times. V usage is TRBV29-1 and J usage is TRBJ2-1, with unresolved D. Germline CDR1 SQVTM, CDR2 ANQGSEA. The CDR3 loop spans 13 amino acids. V lost 2 bases and J 3 bases, leaving 8 bases between the germline ends. This chain's CDR3 is CSVEYGSYNEQFF. DNA of the CDR3: TGCAGCGTTGAATATGGCAGCTACAATGAGCAGTTCTTC.

The chain joins TRBV7-2 to TRBJ2-5, with 8 bases matching TRBD2. With 3 bases clipped from V and 3 bases from J, the junction kept 3 bases outside the gene matches. The CDR3 has 14 amino acids. Germline loops: CDR1 SGHTA, CDR2 FQGNSA. Here the CDR3 reads CASSFNSGKETQYF. The CDR3 DNA is TGTGCCAGCAGCTTTAATAGCGGGAAAGAGACCCAGTACTTC.

The genes are TRBV2 and TRBJ2-1; D is possibly TRBD1 or TRBD2 (5 bases each). The germline V gene has CDR1 SNHLY and CDR2 FYNNEI. V shed 6 bases and J shed 9 bases, with 9 bases lying between them. This CDR3 is built from 11 residues. The CDR3 is CASSRDGEQFF. CDR3 nucleotides: TGTGCCAGCAGCCGGGACGGTGAGCAGTTCTTC. The full variable domain, completed using reference TRBV2 and TRBJ2-1, is EPEVTQTPSHQVTQMGQEVILRCVPISNHLYFYWYRQILGQKVEFLVSFYNNEISEKSEIFDDQFSVERPDGSNFTLKIRSTKLEDSAMYFCASSRDGEQFFGPGTRLTVL.

The chain couples TRBV5-1 to TRBJ2-5, with a possible D match to TRBD1 (6 bases). V was trimmed by 0 bases and J by 1 base, leaving 19 bases between them. CDR1 and CDR2 (germline): SGHRS, YFSETQ. This CDR3 has 18 residues. As DNA, the CDR3 is TGCGCCAGCAGCTTGGCCCAAGTAGGGGCAGGGGTCCAAGAGACCCAGTACTTC. Its translation: CASSLAQVGAGVQETQYF.